This TCR beta chain was obtained from a study of T cells after yellow fever vaccination. Findings of the study overall: Most clones from primary vaccination resurfaced after the booster (about 95% CD4, approximately 87% CD8).

TCRdb re-analysed the 5' RACE reads in MiXCR, keeping a single row per CDR3 protein. The sample has some 260,000 distinct CDR3 sequences, about 5.2% seen once. This clonotype was picked up a small number of times. No antigen is known for it. The sequencing used CD4+ T cells sorted from PBMCs, collected on the day of the yellow fever booster vaccination. This clonotype originated in a man aged 18 to 29 who received the YFV17D yellow fever vaccine.

The CDR3: CASSLAPSGQETQYF. The CDR3 coding sequence is TGCGCCAGCAGCTTGGCCCCTAGCGGACAAGAGACCCAGTACTTC. This chain joins TRBV5-1 and TRBJ2-5; TRBD2 agrees at 7 bases. The germline V gene encodes CDR1 SGHRS and CDR2 YFSETQ. V dropped 0 bases and J dropped 2; count of bases not matched to a gene: 4. The CDR3 runs 15 residues.